The 22 T cell receptor beta chains reported below all come from one sample, sequenced in a study of blood T cell repertoires in COVID-19. Profiling relied on immunoSEQ multiplex PCR, and the TCRdb table lists in-frame clones only, not all of them. The sample lists approximately 59,000 clones; approximately 83% were seen once. Sequencing was done on a sample of peripheral blood. Receptors were obtained from a woman older than 75 with acute or convalescent COVID-19.

The chain joins TRBV7-8 to TRBJ2-7; a possible D gene is TRBD1 (6 bases). Germline CDR1 reads SGHVS; CDR2 reads FQNEAQ. The CDR3 contains 13 residues. Trimming removed 5 bases at V and 3 bases at J, with 11 bases between. The CDR3 nucleotides read TGTGCCAGCAGCCTAACAGGGAACTACGAGCAGTACTTC. This codes for CASSLTGNYEQYF.

The V gene is TRBV11-2, the J gene TRBJ2-7, with D uncertain. Germline CDR1 is SGHAT and CDR2 is FQNNGV. The CDR3 totals 13 residues. Deletions cut 0 bases from V and 6 bases from J, with 9 bases between. In nucleotides, the CDR3 is TGTGCCAGCAGCTTAGAATTCTGGGCCGAGCAGTACTTC. Amino acid sequence: CASSLEFWAEQYF.

This chain uses TRBV11-2 with TRBJ2-1; D possibly corresponds to TRBD2 (5 bases). V shed 8 bases and J shed 6 bases, with 14 bases lying between them. CDR3 length: 13 residues. Germline V gene data show CDR1 as SGHAT and CDR2 as FQNNGV. This CDR3 reads CASAQTTPNEQFF. CDR3 in DNA: TGTGCCAGCGCCCAGACTACCCCCAATGAGCAGTTCTTC.

This chain connects TRBV5-4 to TRBJ2-3, with D uncertain. Germline-derived CDR1 and CDR2 are SGHNT and YYREEE (reference sequence). The length of the CDR3 is 13 residues. V was trimmed by 3 bases and J by 6 bases, leaving 11 bases between them. CDR3 nucleotides: TGTGCCAGCAGCTCTGAAGTTAGCGATACGCAGTATTTT. Residues: CASSSEVSDTQYF.

This chain connects TRBV6-5 to TRBJ1-4; 10 nucleotides match TRBD1. The CDR3 is 14 amino acids. Germline lookup yields CDR1 MNHEY and CDR2 SVGAGI. V was clipped by 6 bases and J by 7 bases; unmatched bases: 5. The CDR3: CASRTGGAGEKLFF. The CDR3 bases are TGTGCCAGCAGGACAGGGGGCGCAGGTGAAAAACTGTTTTTT.

CDR3 sequence reads: CASSRLTGGPYEQYF. The CDR3 DNA follows: TGCGCCAGCAGCCGCCTTACAGGGGGCCCCTACGAGCAGTACTTC. J is TRBJ2-7 and V is TRBV4-1, with 9 bases matching TRBD1. The CDR3 loop spans 15 amino acids. Germline V gives CDR1 MGHRA, CDR2 YSYEKL. Unmatched junction bases numbered 6, after V lost 4 bases and J lost 2 bases.

The chain links TRBV9 to TRBJ1-2; TRBD1 aligns across 9 bases. The length of the CDR3 is 14 residues. Germline V gene data show CDR1 as SGDLS and CDR2 as YYNGEE. J was trimmed by 8 bases and V by 3 bases; bases with no gene match: 8. DNA for the CDR3: TGTGCCAGCAGCGGGCGACAGGGGGTGTGGGGCTACACCTTC. It is translated as CASSGRQGVWGYTF.

This clone has only one observation. The V and J genes are TRBV7-2 and TRBJ1-5, with unresolved D. The germline CDR1 and CDR2 sequences are SGHTA and FQGNSA. Trimming cost V 4 bases and J 6 bases, with 13 bases left between them. This CDR3 contains 14 residues. The CDR3 nucleotides read TGTGCCAGCAGCTACGGCTGGCGGGGTCAGCCCCAGCATTTT. Its protein is CASSYGWRGQPQHF.

V usage is TRBV6-5 and J usage is TRBJ2-5; 10 bases match TRBD1. The germline V gene has CDR1 MNHEY and CDR2 SVGAGI. The CDR3 is made up of 14 amino acids. J was trimmed by 5 bases and V by 8 bases; bases with no gene match: 8. The CDR3 coding sequence is TGTGCCAGCGGAATGGACAGGGGGGGGGAGACCCAGTACTTC. This codes for CASGMDRGGETQYF.

This clone was seen a single time. This chain links TRBV12-5 with TRBJ1-1; D may be TRBD1 (6 bases). The CDR3 runs to 13 residues. Between the trimmed V and J ends, which lost 4 bases and 8 bases, there was a span of 14 bases. CDR1 is LGHNT, CDR2 FRNRAP, per germline. The CDR3 loop is CASGWGPQGEAFF. The CDR3 DNA reads TGTGCTAGTGGTTGGGGACCACAGGGAGAAGCTTTCTTT.

The chain links TRBV11-2 to TRBJ1-2; no clear D gene. Germline values: CDR1 SGHAT, CDR2 FQNNGV. The CDR3 consists of 15 residues. Trimming left V 1 base short and J 8 bases short, with 17 bases between. CDR3 residues: CASSLALGVGEGYTF. The CDR3 DNA sequence: TGTGCCAGCAGCTTAGCCCTCGGGGTGGGCGAAGGCTACACCTTC. The full variable domain, rest sourced from reference TRBV11-2 and TRBJ1-2, is EAGVAQSPRYKIIEKRQSVAFWCNPISGHATLYWYQQILGQGPKLLIQFQNNGVVDDSQLPKDRFSAERLKGVDSTLKIQPAKLEDSAVYLCASSLALGVGEGYTFGSGTRLTVV.

The chain recombines TRBV7-8 with TRBJ1-1; TRBD1 aligns across 7 bases. Trimming removed 3 bases from V and 4 bases from J; junction bases left unmatched: 8. CDR1 and CDR2 from the germline V gene are SGHVS and FQNEAQ. The CDR3 length is 15 residues. The DNA of the CDR3 is TGTGCCAGCAGCTTCTCTTCAGGGGGGAGCACTGAAGCTTTCTTT. It codes for CASSFSSGGSTEAFF.

This chain connects TRBV7-8 to TRBJ2-1; D call uncertain. The CDR3 totals 14 residues. V was clipped by 2 bases and J by 3 bases, with 8 bases between them. Germline CDR1 SGHVS, CDR2 FQNEAQ. CDR3 nucleotide sequence: TGTGCCAGCAGCTTAAGCTCAGGCTACAATGAGCAGTTCTTC. This translates into CASSLSSGYNEQFF.

In its sample, this clone was seen a few times. The chain combines TRBV27 with TRBJ2-4; D perhaps matches TRBD2 (5 bases). V was cut by 0 bases and J by 6 bases, with 12 bases left in between. This CDR3 has 15 residues. Germline V lookup: CDR1 MNHEY, CDR2 SMNVEV (reference sequence). Here the CDR3 reads CASSLSLGVGNIQYF. CDR3 in DNA: TGTGCCAGCAGTTTATCCCTGGGAGTCGGAAACATTCAGTACTTC.

This chain uses TRBV7-9 with TRBJ1-5; 7 nucleotides line up with TRBD1. CDR1 is SEHNR, CDR2 FQNEAQ, per germline (reference sequence). The CDR3 totals 17 residues. V dropped 2 bases and J dropped 2; count of bases not matched to a gene: 9. CDR3 sequence: CASSLSAGGRGNQPQHF. In DNA, the CDR3 is TGTGCCAGCAGCTTATCAGCAGGGGGTAGGGGCAATCAGCCCCAGCATTTT.

V and J are TRBV5-1 and TRBJ2-7, with TRBD1 matching 9 bases. Germline assignment: CDR1 SGHRS and CDR2 YFSETQ. V shed 0 bases, J shed 4 bases, and the junction held 5 bases outside the gene matches. CDR3 length equals 15 residues. CDR3 protein: CASSLEWTGAYEQYF. The CDR3 bases are TGCGCCAGCAGCTTGGAGTGGACAGGGGCTTACGAGCAGTACTTC.

This chain joins TRBV3-1 (or the pseudogene TRBV3-2) and TRBJ1-1, with D unresolved. CDR1 and CDR2 (germline): LGHDT, YNNKEL (reference sequence). Trimming pared 2 bases from V and 0 bases from J, leaving 10 bases between. This CDR3 has 15 residues. As DNA, the CDR3 is TGTGCCAGCAGCCAATACGCCAGATTGAACACTGAAGCTTTCTTT. Translation: CASSQYARLNTEAFF.

The chain couples TRBV30 to TRBJ1-2; D is unclear. Germline loops: CDR1 GTSNPN, CDR2 SVGIG (reference sequence). CDR3 length: 14 residues. Trimming took off 2 bases at V and 1 base at J, with 11 bases between the two ends. In nucleotides, the CDR3 is TGTGCCTGGAGTCGTCGAGATAATAACTATGGCTACACCTTC. It specifies CAWSRRDNNYGYTF.

CDR3 region: CASSLEQGFGNQPQHF. CDR3 coding DNA: TGTGCCAGCAGTTTAGAACAGGGGTTTGGGAATCAGCCCCAGCATTTT. The rearrangement joins TRBV28 to TRBJ1-5, with 7 positions matching TRBD1. Germline V CDR1 and CDR2: MDHEN, SYDVKM. This CDR3 spans 16 amino acids. J was trimmed by 4 bases and V by 2 bases; bases with no gene match: 8.

This rearrangement joins TRBV7-2 to TRBJ2-1, with a tentative D call TRBD2 (7 bases). CDR3 length: 14 amino acids. Looked up from germline, CDR1 is SGHTA and CDR2 is FQGNSA. V was cut by 5 bases and J by 7 bases, with 15 bases left in between. The CDR3 DNA sequence: TGTGCCAGCAGCGAAGGGGGGGTAGTTAATGAGCAGTTCTTC. Translation: CASSEGGVVNEQFF.

The chain uses TRBV11-3 and TRBJ1-1; 9 positions agree with TRBD1. The CDR3 has 13 residues. V lost 5 bases and J lost 7; bases outside the gene matches: 5. Germline V gives CDR1 SGHNT, CDR2 YENEEA. The CDR3: CASSPQGASEAFF. The CDR3 DNA is TGTGCCAGCAGCCCACAGGGGGCGAGTGAAGCTTTCTTT. The complete variable domain, with remaining parts taken from reference TRBV11-3 and TRBJ1-1, reads EAGVVQSPRYKIIEKKQPVAFWCNPISGHNTLYWYLQNLGQGPELLIRYENEEAVDDSQLPKDRFSAERLKGVDSTLKIQPAELGDSAVYLCASSPQGASEAFFGQGTRLTVV.

The V and J genes are TRBV6-6 and TRBJ1-4; 8 bases are a match to TRBD1. With V trimmed by 10 bases and J by 0 bases, 10 bases remained unmatched. Germline CDR1 reads MNHNY; CDR2 reads SVGAGI (reference sequence). The CDR3 spans 16 residues. CDR3 in amino acids: CATLGQGRSTNEKLFF. The CDR3 DNA follows: TGTGCCACCCTCGGACAGGGACGTTCAACTAATGAAAAACTGTTTTTT.